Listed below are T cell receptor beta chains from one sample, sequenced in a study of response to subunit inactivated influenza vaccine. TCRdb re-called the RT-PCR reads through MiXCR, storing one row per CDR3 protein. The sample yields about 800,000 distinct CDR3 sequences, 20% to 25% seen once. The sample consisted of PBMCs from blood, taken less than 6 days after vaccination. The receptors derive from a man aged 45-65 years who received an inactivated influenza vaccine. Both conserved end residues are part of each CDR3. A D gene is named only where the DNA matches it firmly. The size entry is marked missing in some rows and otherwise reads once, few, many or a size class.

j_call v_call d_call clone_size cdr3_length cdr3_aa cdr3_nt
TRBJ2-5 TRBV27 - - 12 CASSLNGRTQYF TGTGCCAGCAGTTTAAATGGGCGGACCCAGTACTTC
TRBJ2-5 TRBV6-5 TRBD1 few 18 CASSYALSGTGPGETQYF TGTGCCAGCAGTTACGCATTATCCGGGACAGGACCAGGAGAGACCCAGTACTTC
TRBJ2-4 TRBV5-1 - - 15 CASSLGRETKNIQYF TGCGCCAGCAGCTTGGGTCGGGAAACCAAAAACATTCAGTACTTC
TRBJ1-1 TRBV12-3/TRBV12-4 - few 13 CASTLGVFGEAFF TGTGCCAGCACCCTGGGCGTTTTTGGGGAAGCTTTCTTT
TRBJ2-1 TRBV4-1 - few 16 CASSQDFGESYNEQFF TGCGCCAGCAGCCAAGATTTCGGGGAATCCTACAATGAGCAGTTCTTC
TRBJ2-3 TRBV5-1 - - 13 CASRVGGTDTQYF TGCGCCAGCAGAGTGGGTGGCACAGATACGCAGTATTTT
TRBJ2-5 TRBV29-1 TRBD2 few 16 CSVEERLAGTKETQYF TGCAGCGTTGAAGAGCGGCTAGCGGGAACCAAAGAGACCCAGTACTTC
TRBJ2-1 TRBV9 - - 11 CASSVAHEQFF TGTGCCAGCAGCGTAGCTCATGAGCAGTTCTTC
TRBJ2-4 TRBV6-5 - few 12 CASSYGGNIQYF TGTGCCAGCAGTTACGGGGGAAACATTCAGTACTTC
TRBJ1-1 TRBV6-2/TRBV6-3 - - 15 CASSYSRVGATEAFF TGTGCCAGCAGTTACTCTCGGGTCGGAGCCACTGAAGCTTTCTTT
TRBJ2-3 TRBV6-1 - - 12 CASSEEGNTQYF TGTGCCAGCAGTGAAGAGGGGAATACGCAGTATTTT
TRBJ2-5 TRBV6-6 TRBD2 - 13 CASSVTSWETQYF TGTGCCAGCAGCGTGACTAGCTGGGAGACCCAGTACTTC
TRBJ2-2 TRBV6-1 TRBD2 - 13 CASRLADTGELFF TGTGCCAGCCGGCTAGCGGACACCGGGGAGCTGTTTTTT
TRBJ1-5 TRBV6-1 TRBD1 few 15 CASSEGQGLGQPQHF TGTGCCAGCAGCGAGGGACAGGGTTTGGGTCAGCCCCAGCATTTT
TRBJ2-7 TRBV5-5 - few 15 CASSLTGRSSYEQYF TGTGCCAGCAGCTTGACAGGGAGGTCATCCTACGAGCAGTACTTC
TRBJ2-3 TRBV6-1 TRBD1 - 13 CASSQGARGVQYF TGTGCCAGCAGTCAGGGGGCGCGGGGTGTGCAGTATTTT
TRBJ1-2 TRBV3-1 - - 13 CASSQVQRGGYTF TGTGCCAGCAGCCAAGTTCAAAGGGGCGGCTACACCTTC
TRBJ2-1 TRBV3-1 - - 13 CASSLLGRGEQFF TGTGCCAGCAGCCTTCTAGGGAGAGGAGAGCAGTTCTTC
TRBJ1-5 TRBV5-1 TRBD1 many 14 CASSPGQGNQPQHF TGCGCCAGCAGCCCCGGACAGGGCAATCAGCCCCAGCATTTT
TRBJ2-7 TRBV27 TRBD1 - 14 CASSRQGLTYEQYF TGTGCCAGCAGCAGACAGGGGCTGACCTACGAGCAGTACTTC
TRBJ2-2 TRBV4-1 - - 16 CASSQALARDTGELFF TGCGCCAGCAGCCAAGCTCTAGCTAGGGACACCGGGGAGCTGTTTTTT
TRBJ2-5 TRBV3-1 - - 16 CASSQSSRQSQETQYF TGTGCCAGCAGCCAATCCTCCCGACAGAGCCAAGAGACCCAGTACTTC
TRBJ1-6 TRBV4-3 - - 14 CASSQDWIGSPLHF TGCGCCAGCAGCCAAGACTGGATAGGATCACCCCTCCACTTT
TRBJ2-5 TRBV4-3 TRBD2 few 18 CASSQGRLAGGRQETQYF TGCGCCAGCAGCCAAGGTCGGCTAGCGGGGGGGAGACAAGAGACCCAGTACTTC
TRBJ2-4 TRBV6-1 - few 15 CASSTGTTGKNIQYF TGTGCCAGCAGTACGGGGACAACAGGCAAAAACATTCAGTACTTC
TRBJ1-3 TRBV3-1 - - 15 CASSQDLAEGNTIYF TGTGCCAGCAGCCAAGATTTAGCAGAGGGAAACACCATATATTTT
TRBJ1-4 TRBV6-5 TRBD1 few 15 CASRSSGTGGEKLFF TGTGCCAGCAGATCCTCCGGGACAGGGGGCGAAAAACTGTTTTTT
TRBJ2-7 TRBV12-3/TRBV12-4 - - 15 CASRSYRGGSYEQYF TGTGCCAGCAGATCCTACAGGGGAGGGAGCTACGAGCAGTACTTC
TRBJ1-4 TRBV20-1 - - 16 CSARRLREGGNEKLFF TGCAGTGCTAGAAGACTCAGGGAAGGGGGGAATGAAAAACTGTTTTTT
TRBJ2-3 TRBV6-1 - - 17 CASSFGTYRSSTDTQYF TGTGCCAGCAGCTTCGGGACTTACCGTAGTTCCACAGATACGCAGTATTTT
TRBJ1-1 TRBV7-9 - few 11 CASRYEGMAFF TGTGCCAGCAGGTATGAGGGTATGGCTTTCTTT
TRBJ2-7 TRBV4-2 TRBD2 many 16 CASSQDLAGGPNEQYF TGTGCCAGCAGCCAGGACCTAGCGGGGGGGCCCAACGAGCAGTACTTC
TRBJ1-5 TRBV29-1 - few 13 CSVATTQNQPQHF TGCAGCGTTGCCACGACACAGAATCAGCCCCAGCATTTT
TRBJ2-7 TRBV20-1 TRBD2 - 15 CSAIYSGRAYYEQYF TGCAGTGCAATCTATAGCGGGAGGGCCTACTACGAGCAGTACTTC
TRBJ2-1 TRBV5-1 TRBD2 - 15 CASSLAGGATGEQFF TGCGCCAGCAGCTTGGCCGGGGGGGCCACGGGTGAGCAGTTCTTC
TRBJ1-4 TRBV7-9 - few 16 CASSLGTLSTNEKLFF TGTGCCAGCAGCTTAGGCACCCTTTCAACTAATGAAAAACTGTTTTTT
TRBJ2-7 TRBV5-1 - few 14 CASSPSYPGSEQYF TGCGCCAGCAGCCCATCATACCCAGGGAGTGAGCAGTACTTC
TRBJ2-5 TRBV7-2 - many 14 CASSSQASGETQYF TGTGCCAGCAGCTCGCAGGCGTCTGGAGAGACCCAGTACTTC
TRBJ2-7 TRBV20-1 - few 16 CSAEGRKGWSSYEQYF TGCAGTGCAGAGGGACGGAAAGGGTGGAGCTCCTACGAGCAGTACTTC
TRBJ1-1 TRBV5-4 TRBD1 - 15 CASRKIDRDEAEAFF TGTGCCAGCCGCAAGATAGACAGGGATGAGGCTGAAGCTTTCTTT
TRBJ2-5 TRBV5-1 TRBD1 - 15 CASARQGSTQETQYF TGCGCCAGCGCACGACAGGGGTCCACCCAAGAGACCCAGTACTTC
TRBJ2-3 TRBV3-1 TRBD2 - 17 CASSPLSGDFPGDTQYF TGTGCCAGCAGCCCCCTCAGCGGGGACTTCCCCGGAGATACGCAGTATTTT
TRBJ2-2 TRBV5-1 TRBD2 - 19 CASSLLTSGGASLTGELFF TGCGCCAGCAGCTTGCTCACTAGCGGGGGGGCAAGTTTGACCGGGGAGCTGTTTTTT
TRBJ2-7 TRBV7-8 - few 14 CASSLSPGIDEQYF TGTGCCAGCAGCTTATCTCCGGGAATCGACGAGCAGTACTTC
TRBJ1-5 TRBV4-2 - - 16 CASSQDVGYSNQPQHF TGTGCCAGCAGCCAAGATGTGGGTTATAGCAATCAGCCCCAGCATTTT
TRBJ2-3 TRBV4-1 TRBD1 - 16 CASSQVGTGAQDTQYF TGCGCCAGCAGCCAAGTCGGGACAGGGGCCCAAGATACGCAGTATTTT
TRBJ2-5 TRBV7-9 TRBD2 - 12 CATEREPETQYF TGTGCCACGGAGCGGGAGCCGGAGACCCAGTACTTC
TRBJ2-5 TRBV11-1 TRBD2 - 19 CASSQGRLAGIVGQETQYF TGTGCCAGCAGCCAGGGGCGACTAGCGGGAATCGTGGGGCAAGAGACCCAGTACTTC
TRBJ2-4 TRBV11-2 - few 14 CASSLEPRGDIQYF TGTGCCAGCAGCTTAGAGCCCAGGGGAGACATTCAGTACTTC
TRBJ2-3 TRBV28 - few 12 CASSALVDTQYF TGTGCCAGCAGTGCCCTAGTTGATACGCAGTATTTT
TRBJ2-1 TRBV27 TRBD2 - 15 CASSHSGASYNEQFF TGTGCCAGCAGCCATAGCGGGGCCTCCTACAATGAGCAGTTCTTC
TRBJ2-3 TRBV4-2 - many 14 CASRAGGAADTQYF TGTGCCAGCAGGGCAGGTGGGGCCGCAGATACGCAGTATTTT
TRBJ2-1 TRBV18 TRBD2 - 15 CASSQLAGVRNEQFF TGTGCCAGCTCACAACTAGCGGGAGTTCGAAATGAGCAGTTCTTC
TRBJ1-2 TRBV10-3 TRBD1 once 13 CAISVGQGGGYTF TGTGCCATCAGTGTCGGACAGGGTGGAGGCTACACCTTC
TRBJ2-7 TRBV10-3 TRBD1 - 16 CAISEGSGTGSGEQYF TGTGCCATCAGTGAGGGATCCGGGACAGGGTCCGGTGAGCAGTACTTC
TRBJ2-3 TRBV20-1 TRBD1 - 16 CSASEGARRGTDTQYF TGCAGTGCTAGCGAGGGGGCTAGGCGGGGCACAGATACGCAGTATTTT
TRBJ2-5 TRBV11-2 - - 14 CASSSSDGGETQYF TGTGCCAGCAGCTCATCCGATGGGGGAGAGACCCAGTACTTC
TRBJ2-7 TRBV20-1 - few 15 CSARWATGAGYEQYF TGCAGTGCTAGATGGGCCACGGGAGCTGGTTACGAGCAGTACTTC
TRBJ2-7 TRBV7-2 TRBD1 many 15 CASSLVGQGAYEQYF TGTGCCAGCAGCTTAGTTGGACAGGGGGCGTACGAGCAGTACTTC
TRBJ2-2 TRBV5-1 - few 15 CASSSFEGPTGELFF TGCGCCAGCAGCTCGTTCGAGGGGCCCACCGGGGAGCTGTTTTTT